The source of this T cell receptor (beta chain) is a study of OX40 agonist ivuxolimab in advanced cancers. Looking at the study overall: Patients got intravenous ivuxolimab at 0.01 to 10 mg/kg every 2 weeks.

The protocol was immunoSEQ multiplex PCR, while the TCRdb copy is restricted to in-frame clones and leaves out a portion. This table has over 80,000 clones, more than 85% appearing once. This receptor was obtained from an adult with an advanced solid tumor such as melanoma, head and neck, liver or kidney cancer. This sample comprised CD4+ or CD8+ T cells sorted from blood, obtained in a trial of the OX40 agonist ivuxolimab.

In DNA form, the CDR3 reads TGTGCCAGCAGCTTAGTTTTTGTGAATATAGGGCACAATGAGCAGTTCTTC. Its translation is CASSLVFVNIGHNEQFF. V is TRBV7-8 and J is TRBJ2-1; D remains unclear. Trimming pared 1 base from V and 5 bases from J, leaving 18 bases between. The CDR3 has 17 amino acids. The germline CDR1 and CDR2 sequences are SGHVS and FQNEAQ.